A selection of T cell receptor beta chains follows, all from one sample in a study of blood T cells in healthy people across ages. Each CDR3 protein is one row after TCRdb ran MiXCR on the 5' RACE reads. The sample lists roughly 790,000 distinct CDR3 sequences, roughly 45% occurring once. The sample comprised blood. Every receptor here comes from a woman aged 60-75 years in good health. CDR3s include the opening cysteine and the closing phenylalanine or tryptophan. Each record gives: clone size, J gene, D gene, V gene, CDR3 protein, CDR3 DNA. A D gene is named only where the DNA matches it firmly. The size of a clone is reported for some rows only, either as once, few or many, or as a class for expanded clones.

few TRBJ2-1 . TRBV3-1 CASSQEGRVEGTEQFF TGTGCCAGCAGCCAAGAAGGCAGGGTAGAGGGGACTGAGCAGTTCTTC
many TRBJ2-3 . TRBV5-5 CASSLTDTDTQYF TGTGCCAGCAGCTTGACGGACACAGATACGCAGTATTTT
. TRBJ2-1 . TRBV19 CASTPDEGEQFF TGTGCCAGTACCCCCGACGAGGGTGAGCAGTTCTTC
. TRBJ2-3 . TRBV12-3/TRBV12-4 CASRSRRAVADAQYF TGTGCCAGCAGAAGCCGACGAGCGGTAGCAGATGCGCAGTATTTT
. TRBJ2-3 . TRBV12-3/TRBV12-4 CASSWMAESTDTQYF TGTGCCAGCAGTTGGATGGCGGAAAGCACAGATACGCAGTATTTT
few TRBJ2-7 . TRBV9 CASSVEGGAYEQYF TGTGCCAGCAGCGTAGAAGGAGGGGCATACGAGCAGTACTTC
. TRBJ2-5 . TRBV4-1 CASSQRSLTKGETQYF TGCGCCAGCAGCCAACGCTCCTTGACTAAGGGAGAGACCCAGTACTTC
. TRBJ2-5 . TRBV3-1 CASSADRCATQYF TGTGCCAGCAGTGCAGACAGGTGTGCGACCCAGTACTTC
few TRBJ2-3 TRBD2 TRBV28 CASSLVVGAGGPGDTQYF TGTGCCAGCAGTTTAGTGGTGGGAGCGGGAGGGCCAGGAGATACGCAGTATTTT
. TRBJ2-3 . TRBV5-1 CASSPGTITDTQYF TGCGCCAGCAGCCCGGGGACCATCACAGATACGCAGTATTTT